This TCR beta chain derives from a study of blood T cell repertoires in COVID-19. Study context: Spain, Italy and the United States supplied samples that represented acute and convalescent COVID-19. Sample material is recorded as cDNA or gDNA derived from T cells, B-cell-depleted T cells, or PBMCs.

In the authors' workflow: Nucleated cell number was recorded as an estimate derived from reference gene primer amplification. Libraries were prepared by immunoSEQ multiplex PCR; TCRdb keeps only in-frame clonotypes and omits some of them. From that table come the V and J calls and clone size; the DNA was used to work out D and trimming. The sample contains about 160,000 clones, about four fifths of which appear only once. V gave up 1 base and J gave up 5 bases; unmatched junction bases: 2. This CDR3 is 14 amino acids long. Per the germline V gene, CDR1 is GTSNPN and CDR2 is SVGIG (reference sequence).

The specimen sequenced was peripheral blood. This clonotype was obtained from a woman older than 75 with acute or convalescent COVID-19. The gene calls are TRBV30 and TRBJ2-3; 11 bases align to TRBD1. CDR3 residues: CAWSGTGGIDTQYF. The DNA for the CDR3 is TGTGCCTGGAGTGGGACAGGGGGCATAGATACGCAGTATTTT.